This T cell receptor beta chain was obtained from a study of blood T cell repertoires in COVID-19. In the study's own analysis: Nucleated cell number was recorded as an estimate derived from reference gene primer amplification. Sequencing used immunoSEQ multiplex PCR; TCRdb keeps in-frame clones, though not all of them. The DNA was the basis for D and trimming; V, J and clone size are from that table. The sample lists about 190,000 clones; more than 70% were seen once. Specimen: peripheral blood. The clonotype was recovered from a woman over 75 with active or convalescent COVID-19.

As DNA, the CDR3 is TGTGCCAGCTCACCTCCGGGACAGGGTAATGAAAAACTGTTTTTT. Its translation is CASSPPGQGNEKLFF. V is TRBV18 and J is TRBJ1-4, with TRBD1 matching over 9 bases. This CDR3 contains 15 residues. Germline-derived CDR1 and CDR2 are KGHSH and LQKENI. V was clipped by 3 bases and J by 4 bases; unmatched bases: 3.